One T cell receptor (beta chain) is described in this entry. The antigen remains unidentified. TCRdb re-derived calls from the 5' RACE reads in MiXCR, one entry per CDR3 protein. The sample has 350,000 or so distinct CDR3 sequences, roughly 8.4% seen once. The CDR3 contains 15 residues. Looked up from germline, CDR1 is SGHRS and CDR2 is YFSETQ. V was trimmed by 4 bases and J by 6 bases, leaving 16 bases between them. The data derive from a study of T cells after yellow fever vaccination. Study findings and constraints: In post-booster samples, most primary-vaccination clones reappeared (about 96% CD4, around 87% CD8). Peak timing came faster in the weaker secondary response, day 5 versus 15.

The clonotype originates from a man between 18 and 29 years old who received the YFV17D yellow fever vaccine. The chain joins TRBV5-1 to TRBJ2-2; D unclear. Sequenced material: PBMCs, taken around 45 days after the first yellow fever vaccination. For the CDR3, the DNA is TGCGCCAGCAGCCCGACCACGGGTCAATCCGGGGAGCTGTTTTTT. This sequence encodes CASSPTTGQSGELFF.